The 18 T cell receptor beta chains below come from one sample, sequenced in a study of cytomegalovirus exposure and HLA in healthy donors. PCR amplification relied on 60 Vbeta primers (plus 13 Jbeta primers). Clones were read by immunoSEQ multiplex PCR, and TCRdb kept only the in-frame ones, dropping some. The sample includes 110,000 or so clones, 75% to 90% seen only once; the top ten take approximately 7.2%. What was sequenced was PBMCs. All receptors derive from a man aged 25 to 40 in good health and CMV-seropositive.

V usage is TRBV5-4 and J usage is TRBJ1-1, with D tentatively TRBD1 (5 bases). Germline lookup yields CDR1 SGHNT and CDR2 YYREEE (reference sequence). V lost 2 bases and J 4 bases, leaving 9 bases between the germline ends. This CDR3 is built from 13 residues. The CDR3 DNA sequence: TGTGCCAGCAGCTTATCAGGGTTCACTGAAGCTTTCTTT. It yields the protein CASSLSGFTEAFF.

V usage is TRBV7-9 and J usage is TRBJ1-3; D unresolved. CDR3 length equals 15 residues. Trimming cost V 5 bases and J 0 bases, with 11 bases left between them. CDR1 and CDR2 (germline): SEHNR, FQNEAQ (reference sequence). In DNA form, the CDR3 reads TGTGCCAGCAGCCCTGTTCAGTCCTCTGGAAACACCATATATTTT. Protein sequence: CASSPVQSSGNTIYF.

This clone was detected only a few times. This chain joins TRBV2 and TRBJ1-5, with 7 bases fitting TRBD1. The CDR3 covers 13 residues. The junction had 6 bases not matched to a gene; V was cut back by 7 bases and J by 6 bases. CDR1 and CDR2 from the germline V gene are SNHLY and FYNNEI. The DNA for the CDR3 is TGTGCCAGCATGGGACAGATAGGTCAGCCCCAGCATTTT. It yields the protein CASMGQIGQPQHF. Complete variable domain (other parts from reference TRBV2 and TRBJ1-5): EPEVTQTPSHQVTQMGQEVILRCVPISNHLYFYWYRQILGQKVEFLVSFYNNEISEKSEIFDDQFSVERPDGSNFTLKIRSTKLEDSAMYFCASMGQIGQPQHFGDGTRLSIL.

This chain uses TRBV5-1 with TRBJ2-3; the match to TRBD2 covers 8 bases. The CDR3 runs 14 residues. V was pared by 4 bases and J by 6 bases, with 7 bases of the junction left unmatched. In germline, CDR1 is SGHRS, CDR2 YFSETQ. Written as DNA, the CDR3 is TGCGCCAGCAGCCCGAGCGGGGGTCCTGATACGCAGTATTTT. This translates into CASSPSGGPDTQYF.

The CDR3 DNA reads as TGCGCCAGCAGCCCAACCCAGGGGGGTACCTATGGCTACACCTTC. Amino acid sequence: CASSPTQGGTYGYTF. This rearrangement joins TRBV4-1 to TRBJ1-2; 7 nucleotides line up with TRBD1. This CDR3 contains 15 residues. Looked up from germline, CDR1 is MGHRA and CDR2 is YSYEKL. V lost 4 bases to trimming and J lost 4 bases; unmatched junction nucleotides: 9.

The V gene is TRBV7-9, the J gene TRBJ2-5; no reliable D call. Germline-derived CDR1 and CDR2 are SEHNR and FQNEAQ (reference sequence). V shed 9 bases and J shed 5 bases, with 7 bases lying between them. The CDR3 has 10 amino acids. The CDR3 DNA is TGTGCCAGTCAAATGGAGACCCAGTACTTC. Translated, it gives CASQMETQYF.

This sequence joins TRBV6-5 and TRBJ2-1; D uncertain. Germline CDR1 is MNHEY and CDR2 is SVGAGI. The V end was cut by 2 bases, the J end by 8 bases, with 13 bases between. This CDR3 region has 14 residues. The CDR3 reads CASSYPGLGYEQFF. The DNA for the CDR3 is TGTGCCAGCAGTTACCCCGGTCTCGGGTATGAGCAGTTCTTC.

The J gene is TRBJ2-5, the V gene TRBV4-1; 10 bases fit TRBD1. The CDR3 consists of 15 residues. CDR1 is MGHRA, CDR2 YSYEKL, per germline. V was pared by 4 bases and J by 7 bases, with 9 bases of the junction left unmatched. The chain's CDR3 is CASSRGGQGIGTQYF. The CDR3 DNA reads as TGCGCCAGCAGCCGGGGGGGACAGGGGATTGGGACCCAGTACTTC.

The CDR3 protein is CAWSGTVLRYTGNTIYF. The DNA for the CDR3 is TGTGCCTGGAGTGGAACGGTTCTGCGTTATACTGGAAACACCATATATTTT. The rearrangement uses TRBV30 and TRBJ1-3, with D unresolved. V was cut by 1 base and J by 2 bases, with 18 bases left in between. The CDR3 spans 17 residues. CDR1 and CDR2 from the germline V gene are GTSNPN and SVGIG (reference sequence).

The rearrangement links TRBV27 to TRBJ1-6; D is uncertain. This CDR3 region has 12 residues. V gave up 7 bases and J gave up 4 bases, with 5 bases separating them. Germline V gene data show CDR1 as MNHEY and CDR2 as SMNVEV (reference sequence). CDR3 region: CASTQYNSPLHF. In nucleotides, the CDR3 is TGTGCCAGCACCCAGTATAATTCACCCCTCCACTTT.

This sequence joins TRBV28 and TRBJ2-3; a possible D gene is TRBD2 (6 bases). The V end lost 8 bases, the J end lost 6 bases, and 18 bases lay between the germline ends. The CDR3 runs 14 residues. Germline-derived CDR1 and CDR2 are MDHEN and SYDVKM. The CDR3: CASQEVGLSDTQYF. The CDR3 DNA reads as TGTGCCAGCCAAGAGGTGGGACTTTCCGATACGCAGTATTTT.

The chain uses TRBV6-5 and TRBJ2-7; D unresolved. CDR1 and CDR2 (germline): MNHEY, SVGAGI. V was trimmed by 2 bases and J by 1 base, leaving 12 bases between them. The CDR3 sequence is 15 residues long. The CDR3 DNA reads TGTGCCAGCAGTTACCCAGGCGCCCTTTCCTACGAGCAGTACTTC. As protein: CASSYPGALSYEQYF.

V gene TRBV30 combines with J gene TRBJ1-3; no reliable D call. This CDR3 comprises 19 residues. Germline V gives CDR1 GTSNPN, CDR2 SVGIG (reference sequence). V shed 0 bases and J shed 0 bases, with 21 bases lying between them. This CDR3 reads CAWSVGPGIDPISGNTIYF. The CDR3 DNA follows: TGTGCCTGGAGTGTGGGCCCCGGGATAGATCCTATCTCTGGAAACACCATATATTTT.

The CDR3 here is CASSLLGGTGVTDTQYF. The CDR3 DNA reads as TGCGCCAGCAGCCTCCTCGGGGGGACAGGGGTGACAGATACGCAGTATTTT. The V gene is TRBV4-1, the J gene TRBJ2-3; 10 nucleotides align to TRBD1. The CDR3 contains 17 residues. The V gene's germline CDR1 is MGHRA and CDR2 YSYEKL. The J segment lost 3 bases and the V segment lost 4 bases, leaving 10 bases of the junction unmatched.

This rearrangement joins TRBV7-2 to TRBJ2-7; D might be TRBD1 (6 bases). Germline V gene data show CDR1 as SGHTA and CDR2 as FQGNSA. This CDR3 spans 13 amino acids. Trimming removed 3 bases from V and 6 bases from J, with 12 bases in between. The CDR3 reads CASSLIQGREQYF. In DNA form, the CDR3 reads TGTGCCAGCAGCTTGATACAGGGACGCGAGCAGTACTTC.

In this sample, this clone turned up a few times. The V call is TRBV5-1, the J call TRBJ2-3; TRBD2 aligns across 10 bases. Looked up from germline, CDR1 is SGHRS and CDR2 is YFSETQ. The V segment lost 0 bases and the J segment 1 base; nucleotides outside the gene matches: 2. CDR3 length: 16 amino acids. CDR3 in DNA: TGCGCCAGCAGCTTGGATCTAGCGGGGGGCACAGATACGCAGTATTTT. It specifies CASSLDLAGGTDTQYF.

The V and J genes are TRBV4-1 and TRBJ2-3, with 8 nucleotides matching TRBD2. V lost 0 bases and J lost 3; bases outside the gene matches: 8. Germline V gives CDR1 MGHRA, CDR2 YSYEKL. CDR3 length equals 17 residues. CDR3 in DNA: TGCGCCAGCAGCCAAGAGCGACGGGGGGGCCGTACAGATACGCAGTATTTT. Its translation is CASSQERRGGRTDTQYF.

The rearrangement links TRBV6-5 to TRBJ1-4; 9 bases align to TRBD1. V was pared by 6 bases and J by 5 bases, with 7 bases of the junction left unmatched. The germline gives CDR1 MNHEY, CDR2 SVGAGI. The CDR3 length is 15 residues. The CDR3 is CASRLAGTGNEKLFF. DNA for the CDR3: TGTGCCAGCAGACTAGCCGGGACAGGGAATGAAAAACTGTTTTTT.